Listed here are 22 T cell receptor beta chains from one sample, sequenced in a study of blood T cell repertoires in COVID-19. The table came from immunoSEQ multiplex PCR; TCRdb's copy has only in-frame clones and leaves some out. There are tens of thousands of clones in the sample; 75% to 90% occur only once, and about 4.2% lies in the top ten. Specimen: peripheral blood. Receptors were obtained from a man between 60 and 75 years old with acute or convalescent COVID-19.

This clone was recorded only once. The chain carries TRBV2 and TRBJ1-5; unclear D gene. The length of the CDR3 is 15 residues. V lost 3 bases, J lost 4 bases, and 13 bases lay in between. CDR1 and CDR2 from the germline V gene are SNHLY and FYNNEI. CDR3 residues: CASSDLGRSNQPQHF. The CDR3 region has the DNA TGTGCCAGCAGTGATTTGGGGAGAAGTAATCAGCCCCAGCATTTT.

V and J are TRBV6-6 and TRBJ2-7; 9 positions agree with TRBD1. CDR1 MNHNY and CDR2 SVGAGI come from the germline V gene (reference sequence). This CDR3 region has 13 residues. The V segment lost 5 bases and the J segment 4 bases; nucleotides outside the gene matches: 3. CDR3 loop: CASSPGTGYEQYF. CDR3 in DNA: TGTGCCAGCAGTCCCGGGACAGGGTACGAGCAGTACTTC.

This clone was seen only a few times. The genes are TRBV6-5 and TRBJ1-1; unclear D gene. CDR3 length equals 12 residues. Germline V gene sequence: CDR1 MNHEY, CDR2 SVGAGI. V was pared by 5 bases and J by 7 bases, with 11 bases between. In nucleotides, the CDR3 is TGTGCCAGCAGTCCGACGGGTTTTGAAGCTTTCTTT. This gives the protein CASSPTGFEAFF.

This chain joins TRBV5-4 and TRBJ2-2; D is perhaps TRBD2 (5 bases). Germline lookup yields CDR1 SGHNT and CDR2 YYREEE (reference sequence). The CDR3 is 15 residues long. Between the trimmed V and J ends, which lost 0 bases and 4 bases, there was a span of 10 bases. This CDR3 is CASSLAERTTGELFF. The DNA for the CDR3 is TGTGCCAGCAGCTTGGCTGAGCGGACCACCGGGGAGCTGTTTTTT. Full variable domain (missing parts from reference TRBV5-4 and TRBJ2-2): ETGVTQSPTHLIKTRGQQVTLRCSSQSGHNTVSWYQQALGQGPQFIFQYYREEENGRGNFPPRFSGLQFPNYSSELNVNALELDDSALYLCASSLAERTTGELFFGEGSRLTVL.

This chain joins TRBV28 and TRBJ1-1; 10 bases line up with TRBD1. Germline V gene sequence: CDR1 MDHEN, CDR2 SYDVKM. V was pared by 4 bases and J by 4 bases, with 9 bases of the junction left unmatched. The CDR3 contains 16 residues. CDR3 protein: CASSSPGTGVGTEAFF. CDR3 bases: TGTGCCAGCAGTTCTCCCGGGACAGGGGTTGGCACTGAAGCTTTCTTT.

This clone was seen once. The V call is TRBV28, the J call TRBJ1-2, with 12 bases that match TRBD1. The CDR3 is 13 amino acids. Germline trimming cut 8 bases from V and 7 bases from J; bases unmatched to any gene: 5. From germline, CDR1 is MDHEN and CDR2 SYDVKM. The CDR3 nucleotides are TGTGCCAGCCGGGACAGGGGGCTAGGTGGCTACACCTTC. This codes for CASRDRGLGGYTF.

This rearrangement joins TRBV9 to TRBJ1-2; 12 bases are a match to TRBD1. Germline V gene sequence: CDR1 SGDLS, CDR2 YYNGEE. V lost 2 bases, J lost 6 bases, and 8 bases stayed unmatched. The CDR3 runs 16 residues. CDR3 in DNA: TGTGCCAGCAGCGTCGGGACAGGGGGCGTCCTGAATGGCTACACCTTC. This encodes CASSVGTGGVLNGYTF.

The genes are TRBV28 and TRBJ2-1, with a weak D call TRBD2 (5 bases). Germline V CDR1 and CDR2: MDHEN, SYDVKM. The CDR3 sequence is 16 residues long. Trimming cost V 10 bases and J 12 bases, with 31 bases left between them. CDR3 DNA: TGTGCCACCCAAGCTTCGATGGGGAGCCCTGTTCCAGGGCAGTTCTTC. Translation gives CATQASMGSPVPGQFF.

This clone has a handful of counts. This rearrangement joins TRBV28 to TRBJ1-5; 7 bases line up with TRBD1. The CDR3 is 15 residues long. V lost 6 bases to trimming and J lost 3 bases; unmatched junction nucleotides: 8. Germline assignment: CDR1 MDHEN and CDR2 SYDVKM. As DNA, the CDR3 is TGTGCCAGCAGGAAACAGGGACAGTCCAATCAGCCCCAGCATTTT. It specifies CASRKQGQSNQPQHF.

This chain links TRBV5-6 with TRBJ2-7; D might be TRBD1 (6 bases). CDR3 size: 14 residues. V gave up 3 bases and J gave up 1 base, with 11 bases separating them. Germline-derived CDR1 and CDR2 are SGHDT and YYEEEE. The CDR3 DNA reads as TGTGCCAGCAGCTGGGGGCGACAGTCCTACGAGCAGTACTTC. Protein: CASSWGRQSYEQYF. The whole variable domain, filled in from reference TRBV5-6 and TRBJ2-7, reads DAGVTQSPTHLIKTRGQQVTLRCSPKSGHDTVSWYQQALGQGPQFIFQYYEEEERQRGNFPDRFSGHQFPNYSSELNVNALLLGDSALYLCASSWGRQSYEQYFGPGTRLTVT.

The chain employs TRBV6-2 or TRBV6-3 and TRBJ1-2; 8 bases line up with TRBD1. The germline gives CDR1 MNHEY, CDR2 SVGEGT. The CDR3 length is 13 residues. V lost 6 bases to trimming and J lost 7 bases; unmatched junction nucleotides: 7. DNA of the CDR3: TGTGCCAGCAGCCCGACAGGGGTGCGTGGCTACACCTTC. Protein sequence: CASSPTGVRGYTF.

This clone was observed once. The chain employs TRBV2 and TRBJ2-1, with 7 bases lining up with TRBD2. CDR3 length equals 15 residues. Per germline, CDR1 SNHLY and CDR2 FYNNEI. Trimming took 4 bases from V and 2 from J; bases not matched to a gene: 5. The CDR3 protein is CASSGGRGPYNEQFF. Here the CDR3 DNA reads TGTGCCAGCAGTGGGGGGAGGGGACCCTACAATGAGCAGTTCTTC.

This chain connects TRBV6-5 to TRBJ2-6; perhaps TRBD1 as D (5 bases). The germline V gene has CDR1 MNHEY and CDR2 SVGAGI. V shed 8 bases and J shed 0 bases, with 8 bases lying between them. The CDR3 has 14 residues. CDR3 residues: CASQTVSGANVLTF. The CDR3 DNA reads TGTGCCAGCCAGACAGTCTCTGGGGCCAACGTCCTGACTTTC.

The CDR3 nucleotides are TGCGCCAGCAGCCAAGGGGGTAGGGGGTATAATTCACCCCTCCACTTT. Encoded protein: CASSQGGRGYNSPLHF. V and J are TRBV4-3 and TRBJ1-6; D is possibly TRBD1 (6 bases). The CDR3 spans 16 residues. In germline, CDR1 is LGHNA, CDR2 YSLEER. Trimming removed 1 base at V and 4 bases at J, with 11 bases between.

CDR3 bases: TGCAGCGTCGAACTCCGGGACTCGGTCTCCTACGAGCAGTACTTC. Translation gives CSVELRDSVSYEQYF. The gene calls are TRBV29-1 and TRBJ2-7; weak D call: TRBD2 (6 bases). Per the germline V gene, CDR1 is SQVTM and CDR2 is ANQGSEA. The CDR3 contains 15 residues. V lost 6 bases to trimming and J lost 0 bases, with 18 bases between them.

This clone is a singleton in its sample. The J gene is TRBJ1-4, the V gene TRBV9, with 10 bases lining up with TRBD1. This CDR3 has 14 amino acids. With 4 bases clipped from V and 8 bases from J, the junction kept 5 bases outside the gene matches. Germline V gene data show CDR1 as SGDLS and CDR2 as YYNGEE. This CDR3 reads CASSPRTGGEKLFF. The CDR3 bases are TGTGCCAGCAGCCCTCGGACAGGGGGGGAAAAACTGTTTTTT.

J is TRBJ1-5 and V is TRBV4-2; no reliable D call. With 0 bases removed from V and 7 bases from J, the gap between germline ends came to 7 bases. CDR1 and CDR2 from the germline V gene are LGHNA and YNFKEQ. This CDR3 has 13 residues. DNA for the CDR3: TGTGCCAGCAGCCAAGATGAGGGCCAGCCCCAGCATTTT. Its protein product is CASSQDEGQPQHF.

The V and J genes are TRBV25-1 and TRBJ1-1; 8 bases map to TRBD1. Germline values: CDR1 MGHDK, CDR2 SYGVNS. This CDR3 contains 16 residues. After removal of 2 bases from V and 4 bases from J, the junction contained 9 bases not matched to a gene. CDR3 sequence (DNA): TGTGCCAGCAGTGAAACCTCAGGGGGCCGGAGCACTGAAGCTTTCTTT. As protein: CASSETSGGRSTEAFF.

The chain carries TRBV7-8 and TRBJ1-3; D is perhaps TRBD1 (5 bases). CDR1 is SGHVS and CDR2 is FQNEAQ in the germline V gene. V was pared by 5 bases and J by 8 bases, with 22 bases between. The CDR3 sequence is 16 residues long. CDR3 region: CASSQTRQRPGDTIYF. The DNA for the CDR3 is TGTGCCAGCAGCCAAACCCGACAGCGCCCGGGGGACACCATATATTTT. Full variable domain (rest looked up from reference TRBV7-8 and TRBJ1-3): GAGVSQSPRYKVAKRGQDVALRCDPISGHVSLFWYQQALGQGPEFLTYFQNEAQLDKSGLPSDRFFAERPEGSVSTLKIQRTQQEDSAVYLCASSQTRQRPGDTIYFGEGSWLTVV.

The chain's CDR3 is CASSLAGGSSRAVIVDTQYF. Written as DNA, the CDR3 is TGTGCCAGCAGCTTAGCGGGAGGATCTTCCCGGGCGGTCATTGTGGATACGCAGTATTTT. V and J are TRBV7-6 and TRBJ2-3; D might be TRBD2 (6 bases). CDR1 SGHVS and CDR2 FNYEAQ come from the germline V gene. V was clipped by 0 bases and J by 6 bases, with 28 bases between them. This CDR3 has 20 residues.

The chain joins TRBV10-3 to TRBJ1-2; 10 bases agree with TRBD1. The CDR3 extends over 18 amino acids. Germline V gives CDR1 ENHRY, CDR2 SYGVKD. V shed 0 bases and J 8 bases; nucleotides not matched to a gene: 15. The CDR3 nucleotides are TGTGCCATCAGTGAGTCGAGTTCTCCGGGACAGGGGCAGTCCGGCTACACCTTC. Residues: CAISESSSPGQGQSGYTF.

This sequence joins TRBV7-2 and TRBJ2-3, with 9 bases that match TRBD2. CDR3 length: 16 residues. Unmatched junction bases numbered 8, after V lost 1 base and J lost 6 bases. Germline CDR1 is SGHTA and CDR2 is FQGNSA. The CDR3 sequence: CASSLVSGGLGDTQYF. CDR3 nucleotides: TGTGCCAGCAGCTTAGTGAGCGGGGGGCTTGGGGATACGCAGTATTTT. Variable domain in full (rest from reference TRBV7-2 and TRBJ2-3): GAGVSQSPSNKVTEKGKDVELRCDPISGHTALYWYRQSLGQGLEFLIYFQGNSAPDKSGLPSDRFSAERTGGSVSTLTIQRTQQEDSAVYLCASSLVSGGLGDTQYFGPGTRLTVL.